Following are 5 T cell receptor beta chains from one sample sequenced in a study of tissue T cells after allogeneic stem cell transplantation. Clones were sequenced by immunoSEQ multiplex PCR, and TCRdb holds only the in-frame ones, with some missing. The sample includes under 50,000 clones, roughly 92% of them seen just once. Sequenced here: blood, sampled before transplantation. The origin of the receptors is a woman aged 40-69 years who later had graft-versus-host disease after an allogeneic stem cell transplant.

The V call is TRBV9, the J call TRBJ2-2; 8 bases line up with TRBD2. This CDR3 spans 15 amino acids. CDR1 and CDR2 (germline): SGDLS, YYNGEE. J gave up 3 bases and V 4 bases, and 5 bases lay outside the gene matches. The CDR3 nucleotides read TGTGCCAGCAGCAGCGGGAGAAGGGACACCGGGGAGCTGTTTTTT. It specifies CASSSGRRDTGELFF.

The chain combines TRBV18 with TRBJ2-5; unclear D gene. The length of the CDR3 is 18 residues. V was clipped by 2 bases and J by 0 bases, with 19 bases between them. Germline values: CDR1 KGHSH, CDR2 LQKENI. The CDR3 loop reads CASSPGSILPPYQETQYF. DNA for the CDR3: TGTGCCAGCTCACCAGGGTCTATCTTACCACCGTACCAAGAGACCCAGTACTTC.

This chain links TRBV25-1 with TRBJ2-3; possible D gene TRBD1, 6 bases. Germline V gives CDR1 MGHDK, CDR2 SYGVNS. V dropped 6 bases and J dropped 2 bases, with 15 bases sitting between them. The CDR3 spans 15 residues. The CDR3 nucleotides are TGTGCCAGCAGAAAACAGGGCATTCACACAGATACGCAGTATTTT. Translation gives CASRKQGIHTDTQYF.

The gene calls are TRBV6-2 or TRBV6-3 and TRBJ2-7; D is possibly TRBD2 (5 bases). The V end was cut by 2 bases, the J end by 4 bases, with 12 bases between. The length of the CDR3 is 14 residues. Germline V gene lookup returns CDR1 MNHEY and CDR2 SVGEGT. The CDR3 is CASSYVGVGYEQYF. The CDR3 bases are TGTGCCAGCAGTTACGTCGGGGTCGGTTACGAGCAGTACTTC.

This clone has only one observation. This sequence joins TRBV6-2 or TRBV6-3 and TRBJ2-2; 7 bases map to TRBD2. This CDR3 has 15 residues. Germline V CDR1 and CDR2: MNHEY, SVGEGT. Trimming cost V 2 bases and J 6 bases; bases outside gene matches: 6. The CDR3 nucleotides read TGTGCCAGCAGTTACGTGGCGGGAGTATCCGGGGAGCTGTTTTTT. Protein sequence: CASSYVAGVSGELFF.